Shown below are 18 T cell receptor beta chains from a single sample sequenced in a study of OX40 agonist ivuxolimab in advanced cancers. Here immunoSEQ multiplex PCR was the method, and the copy in TCRdb shows in-frame clones only, minus some. The table records roughly 91,000 clones, approximately 95% of them present only once. The sequencing here drew on CD4+ or CD8+ T cells sorted from blood, taken in a trial of the OX40 agonist ivuxolimab. The receptors were gathered from an adult with an advanced solid tumor such as melanoma, head and neck, liver or kidney cancer.

This chain joins TRBV4-1 and TRBJ1-2; D unresolved. Trimming removed 3 bases at V and 11 bases at J, with 25 bases between. The length of the CDR3 is 16 residues. Germline CDR1 reads MGHRA; CDR2 reads YSYEKL. CDR3 nucleotide sequence: TGCGCCAGCAGCCATACCACCCTTGCGGGTCCTTATAATTACACCTTC. It translates to CASSHTTLAGPYNYTF.

The chain joins TRBV18 to TRBJ2-6, with D hard to call. Germline V gene sequence: CDR1 KGHSH, CDR2 LQKENI. This CDR3 contains 15 residues. Trimming cost V 3 bases and J 0 bases, with 6 bases left between them. CDR3 amino acids: CASSPGFSGANVLTF. The CDR3 DNA is TGTGCCAGCTCACCCGGGTTCTCTGGGGCCAACGTCCTGACTTTC.

This sequence joins TRBV14 and TRBJ2-1, with TRBD2 as a possible D gene (5 bases). V was clipped by 0 bases and J by 3 bases, with 12 bases between them. CDR3 length equals 16 residues. The V gene's germline CDR1 is SGHDN and CDR2 FVKESK. The CDR3 loop reads CASSQDDLAFYNEQFF. The CDR3 region has the DNA TGTGCCAGCAGCCAAGACGATCTAGCTTTCTACAATGAGCAGTTCTTC.

The rearrangement joins TRBV4-1 to TRBJ2-3; 9 bases are shared with TRBD2. Germline values: CDR1 MGHRA, CDR2 YSYEKL. V dropped 1 base and J dropped 4; count of bases not matched to a gene: 6. The CDR3 has 16 residues. This CDR3 is CASSQAVAGASDTQYF. CDR3 bases: TGCGCCAGCAGCCAAGCGGTAGCGGGGGCCTCAGATACGCAGTATTTT.

The V call is TRBV27, the J call TRBJ2-2; 7 positions match TRBD1. The CDR3 is 13 residues long. V was pared by 5 bases and J by 6 bases, with 3 bases of the junction left unmatched. In germline, CDR1 is MNHEY, CDR2 SMNVEV (reference sequence). DNA of the CDR3: TGTGCCAGCAGTAGACAGGGTTCCGGGGAGCTGTTTTTT. This codes for CASSRQGSGELFF.

This clone was observed once. This rearrangement joins TRBV5-4 to TRBJ1-6, with D possibly being TRBD1 (6 bases). Trimming stripped 0 bases from V and 0 bases from J, with 10 bases between. Looked up from germline, CDR1 is SGHNT and CDR2 is YYREEE (reference sequence). The CDR3 extends over 17 amino acids. The CDR3 nucleotides are TGTGCCAGCAGCTTGGGGCAGGGGAGCTCCTATAATTCACCCCTCCACTTT. It specifies CASSLGQGSSYNSPLHF.

The chain couples TRBV2 to TRBJ2-3; 9 bases align to TRBD1. Germline-derived CDR1 and CDR2 are SNHLY and FYNNEI. The CDR3 spans 15 residues. The V and J ends lost 6 bases and 1 base, in that order; junction bases with no gene match: 5. In DNA form, the CDR3 reads TGTGCCAGCAGACCCACAGGGGGCGGCACAGATACGCAGTATTTT. Translated, it gives CASRPTGGGTDTQYF.

The chain combines TRBV9 with TRBJ2-7; D call uncertain. With 0 bases removed from V and 4 bases from J, the gap between germline ends came to 11 bases. The CDR3 runs 14 residues. The germline V gene has CDR1 SGDLS and CDR2 YYNGEE. This CDR3 reads CASSVAMESYEQYF. CDR3 bases: TGTGCCAGCAGCGTAGCTATGGAAAGTTACGAGCAGTACTTC.

On this clone: Different DNA sequences within this sample yield the same CDR3. The chain employs TRBV9 and TRBJ2-3; D call uncertain. This CDR3 has 12 residues. Trimming removed 3 bases at V and 2 bases at J, with 4 bases between. Germline assignment: CDR1 SGDLS and CDR2 YYNGEE. CDR3 nucleotides: TGTGCCAGCAGCGGATCCACAGATACGCAGTATTTT. Translated: CASSGSTDTQYF.

The chain is built from TRBV13 and TRBJ2-7; TRBD1 might be the D (6 bases). With 0 bases removed from V and 0 bases from J, the gap between germline ends came to 12 bases. The CDR3 loop spans 16 amino acids. CDR1 is PRHDT, CDR2 FYEKMQ, per germline (reference sequence). The CDR3 region has the DNA TGTGCCAGCAGCTTAGGCGATGGGACAAGCTCCTACGAGCAGTACTTC. This sequence encodes CASSLGDGTSSYEQYF.

V and J are TRBV2 and TRBJ2-6; D uncertain. The CDR3 loop spans 14 amino acids. Trimming pared 9 bases from V and 0 bases from J, leaving 9 bases between. From germline, CDR1 is SNHLY and CDR2 FYNNEI. CDR3 region: CASFTSSGANVLTF. The DNA of the CDR3 is TGTGCCAGTTTCACGAGCTCTGGGGCCAACGTCCTGACTTTC.

The CDR3: CASSPPAETQYF. Here the CDR3 DNA reads TGTGCCAGCAGTCCCCCCGCCGAGACCCAGTACTTC. The gene calls are TRBV28 and TRBJ2-5; no clear D gene. Germline CDR1 reads MDHEN; CDR2 reads SYDVKM. The CDR3 spans 12 residues. V lost 5 bases to trimming and J lost 5 bases, with 9 bases between them. The complete variable domain, with remaining parts taken from reference TRBV28 and TRBJ2-5, reads DVKVTQSSRYLVKRTGEKVFLECVQDMDHENMFWYRQDPGLGLRLIYFSYDVKMKEKGDIPEGYSVSREKKERFSLILESASTNQTSMYLCASSPPAETQYFGPGTRLLVL.

The gene calls are TRBV28 and TRBJ2-7; 7 bases agree with TRBD1. V trimming: 2 bases; J trimming: 2 bases; junction bases outside the gene matches: 3. The germline V gene has CDR1 MDHEN and CDR2 SYDVKM. The CDR3 consists of 14 residues. Here the CDR3 DNA reads TGTGCCAGCAGTTTAAATCAGGGGGCCTACGAGCAGTACTTC. It yields the protein CASSLNQGAYEQYF.

The rearrangement uses TRBV11-3 and TRBJ2-1; a weak D match, TRBD2 (6 bases). This CDR3 is built from 15 residues. V lost 0 bases and J lost 4, with 10 bases in between. CDR1 is SGHNT and CDR2 is YENEEA in the germline V gene. CDR3 residues: CASSLDTGLYNEQFF. The CDR3 coding sequence is TGTGCCAGCAGCTTAGACACCGGACTATACAATGAGCAGTTCTTC.

The J gene is TRBJ1-2, the V gene TRBV27; D call uncertain. Germline lookup yields CDR1 MNHEY and CDR2 SMNVEV (reference sequence). Trimming took 5 bases from V and 2 from J, leaving 9 bases between them. The CDR3 runs 13 residues. The CDR3 region is CASSPRVNYGYTF. The DNA for the CDR3 is TGTGCCAGCAGTCCACGGGTAAACTATGGCTACACCTTC.

On this clone itself: Other DNA sequences of this sample code for an identical CDR3. This rearrangement joins TRBV5-1 to TRBJ1-5; D unresolved. V shed 5 bases and J shed 1 base, with 19 bases lying between them. The germline CDR1 and CDR2 sequences are SGHRS and YFSETQ. The CDR3 totals 17 residues. The CDR3 loop reads CASRQGPNRESNQPQHF. The CDR3 DNA is TGCGCCAGCAGACAAGGCCCCAATAGGGAGAGCAATCAGCCCCAGCATTTT.

This chain joins TRBV27 and TRBJ2-1, with 11 bases matching TRBD1. The junction had 4 bases not matched to a gene; V was cut back by 3 bases and J by 3 bases. This CDR3 is built from 16 residues. Germline V gene data show CDR1 as MNHEY and CDR2 as SMNVEV (reference sequence). Written as DNA, the CDR3 is TGTGCCAGCAGTTTGGGGACAGGGGGGTTCTACAATGAGCAGTTCTTC. Its protein is CASSLGTGGFYNEQFF.

The chain combines TRBV28 with TRBJ1-3, with unresolved D. Germline lookup yields CDR1 MDHEN and CDR2 SYDVKM. Trimming left V 6 bases short and J 0 bases short, with 9 bases between. This CDR3 spans 14 amino acids. The CDR3 region has the DNA TGTGCCAGCAGCCGATCGAGCTCTGGAAACACCATATATTTT. Translating gives CASSRSSSGNTIYF.